These 24 T cell receptor beta chains were all obtained from the same sample, sequenced in a study of vaccination effects on CD4 cells after COVID-19. These receptors' antigens are unknown. The ViraFEST assay expanded antigen-specific CD4+ T cells with viral peptide pools before sequencing. CD4+ T cells were isolated after around 10 days of culture. By PCR, the person was confirmed to have had SARS-CoV-2 infection between March and December 2020. Assay: immunoSEQ multiplex PCR; the TCRdb copy retains only in-frame clones and omits some. The sample includes 42,000 or so clones, roughly 70% of them seen just once. This specimen consisted of CD4+ T cells from PBMCs cultured with a peptide pool, obtained before COVID-19 vaccination. The source of these receptors is a human donor who had a prior SARS-CoV-2 infection.

The V call is TRBV7-9, the J call TRBJ2-2; perhaps TRBD1 as D (6 bases). Germline V lookup: CDR1 SEHNR, CDR2 FQNEAQ (reference sequence). The CDR3 contains 15 residues. The V and J ends lost 2 bases and 7 bases respectively, with 14 bases between them. The CDR3 nucleotides read TGTGCCAGCAGCTTACGGGGCAGGGGTAGCGGGGAGCTGTTTTTT. Translation gives CASSLRGRGSGELFF.

CDR3 residues: CASSQIHTMNTEAFF. The CDR3, as DNA: TGTGCCAGCAGCCAAATCCACACGATGAACACTGAAGCTTTCTTT. This rearrangement joins TRBV14 to TRBJ1-1; D not certain. Germline CDR1 SGHDN, CDR2 FVKESK. The CDR3 sequence is 15 residues long. Deletions cut 2 bases from V and 0 bases from J, with 10 bases between.

The chain links TRBV6-2 or TRBV6-3 to TRBJ2-2; D possibly corresponds to TRBD2 (6 bases). V gave up 4 bases and J gave up 3 bases, with 12 bases separating them. Germline assignment: CDR1 MNHEY and CDR2 SVGEGT. The CDR3 runs 15 residues. The CDR3 here is CASSSAGLDTGELFF. For the CDR3, the DNA is TGTGCCAGCAGTTCTGCGGGGTTGGACACCGGGGAGCTGTTTTTT.

The V gene is TRBV19, the J gene TRBJ1-2; D remains unclear. Trimming shortened V by 7 bases and J by 7 bases, and 16 bases separated the two germline ends. The CDR3 contains 13 residues. Germline CDR1 and CDR2: LNHDA and SQIVND (reference sequence). The CDR3, as DNA: TGTGCCAGTATACAAGACGGGATGGTTGGCTACACCTTC. This sequence encodes CASIQDGMVGYTF.

This CDR3 reads CATSDPAGTSSSYNEQFF. CDR3 DNA: TGTGCCACCAGTGATCCAGCGGGAACCTCCAGCTCCTACAATGAGCAGTTCTTC. The chain couples TRBV24-1 to TRBJ2-1; TRBD2 agrees at 7 bases. Germline CDR1 and CDR2: KGHDR and SFDVKD. The CDR3 extends over 18 amino acids. V shed 3 bases and J 0 bases; nucleotides not matched to a gene: 10.

This clone was found a few times. The J gene is TRBJ2-7, the V gene TRBV20-1; D unclear. CDR3 size: 11 residues. V was shortened by 2 bases and J by 2 bases, with 4 bases between the two germline ends. Germline loops: CDR1 DFQATT, CDR2 SNEGSKA (reference sequence). The CDR3 loop reads CSARTAYEQYF. CDR3 DNA: TGCAGTGCTAGAACCGCCTACGAGCAGTACTTC.

The V gene is TRBV9, the J gene TRBJ2-1, with 13 bases fitting TRBD2. Germline CDR1 is SGDLS and CDR2 is YYNGEE. This CDR3 comprises 16 residues. The trim removed 4 bases at V and 7 bases at J, leaving 8 bases unmatched. The CDR3 DNA is TGTGCCAGCAGCCCCCGGACTAGCGGGAGACGAAATGAGCAGTTCTTC. Translating it yields CASSPRTSGRRNEQFF. Full variable domain (remainder filled in from reference TRBV9 and TRBJ2-1): DSGVTQTPKHLITATGQRVTLRCSPRSGDLSVYWYQQSLDQGLQFLIQYYNGEERAKGNILERFSAQQFPDLHSELNLSSLELGDSALYFCASSPRTSGRRNEQFFGPGTRLTVL.

The table lists this clone with a few counts. The CDR3 nucleotides are TGTGCCAGCAGCTTAGCGCGAGGGAGTAGGATCTATGGCTACACCTTC. Protein: CASSLARGSRIYGYTF. This sequence joins TRBV7-9 and TRBJ1-2; D ambiguous. CDR3 size: 16 residues. The ends were cut back, 0 bases at V and 4 bases at J, with 15 bases in the middle. CDR1 is SEHNR and CDR2 is FQNEAQ in the germline V gene (reference sequence).

The V call is TRBV6-6, the J call TRBJ1-5, with TRBD1 matching 7 bases. The CDR3 length is 14 residues. Per germline, CDR1 MNHNY and CDR2 SVGAGI (reference sequence). V shed 9 bases and J 5 bases; nucleotides not matched to a gene: 10. CDR3 sequence: CASTGAWGYQPQHF. CDR3 DNA: TGTGCCAGTACAGGGGCCTGGGGATATCAGCCCCAGCATTTT.

This chain connects TRBV9 to TRBJ2-5, with TRBD2 identical over 7 bases. Germline V gene lookup returns CDR1 SGDLS and CDR2 YYNGEE. The CDR3 sequence is 14 residues long. Germline trimming cut 0 bases from V and 2 bases from J; bases unmatched to any gene: 1. The CDR3 protein is CASSVAGGQETQYF. Written as DNA, the CDR3 is TGTGCCAGCAGCGTAGCGGGAGGTCAAGAGACCCAGTACTTC.

The CDR3 reads CATLGMLRERDTEAFF. For the CDR3, the DNA is TGTGCCACCTTGGGTATGCTCCGGGAGAGGGACACTGAAGCTTTCTTT. The chain couples TRBV24-1 to TRBJ1-1; D gene uncertain. Trimming removed 9 bases at V and 3 bases at J, with 22 bases between. Germline assignment: CDR1 KGHDR and CDR2 SFDVKD. The CDR3 is 16 residues long.

About this clone: One end of the junction varies from germline; a read error may be responsible. The chain joins TRBV7-6 to TRBJ2-5; D may be TRBD1 or TRBD2 (6 bases each). The CDR3 extends over 15 amino acids. Germline CDR1 and CDR2: SGHVS and FNYEAQ. The CDR3 DNA is TGTGCCAGCAGCCCATCCTGGGGGGCAGGGCTTGGGAAAAACTTC. Translation: CASSPSWGAGLGKNF.

The chain has TRBV27 and TRBJ2-5; D might be TRBD1 (6 bases). This CDR3 comprises 15 residues. Trimming pared 2 bases from V and 1 base from J, leaving 11 bases between. Germline CDR1 MNHEY, CDR2 SMNVEV (reference sequence). The CDR3 bases are TGTGCCAGCAGTTTACGGCGGACAGCCCAAGAGACCCAGTACTTC. Protein product: CASSLRRTAQETQYF.

This chain connects TRBV7-9 to TRBJ1-1; D possibly corresponds to TRBD1 (6 bases). CDR1 is SEHNR, CDR2 FQNEAQ, per germline (reference sequence). V was shortened by 5 bases and J by 1 base, with 11 bases between the two germline ends. CDR3 length equals 14 residues. The CDR3 DNA is TGTGCCAGCAGCCTACAGGGTGGGAACACTGAAGCTTTCTTT. This translates into CASSLQGGNTEAFF. Using reference TRBV7-9 and TRBJ1-1 for the parts outside the CDR3, the full variable domain is DTGVSQNPRHKITKRGQNVTFRCDPISEHNRLYWYRQTLGQGPEFLTYFQNEAQLEKSRLLSDRFSAERPKGSFSTLEIQRTEQGDSAMYLCASSLQGGNTEAFFGQGTRLTVV.

This chain uses TRBV6-5 with TRBJ1-2, with unresolved D. Trimming took 2 bases from V and 4 from J, leaving 11 bases between them. There are 14 residues in the CDR3. Looked up from germline, CDR1 is MNHEY and CDR2 is SVGAGI. CDR3 DNA sequence: TGTGCCAGCAGTTACGGGAATACCGTCTATGGCTACACCTTC. Encoded protein: CASSYGNTVYGYTF.

This chain joins TRBV4-1 and TRBJ1-1; D might be TRBD1 (6 bases). CDR1 is MGHRA and CDR2 is YSYEKL in the germline V gene. This CDR3 comprises 14 residues. V was clipped by 1 base and J by 6 bases, with 12 bases between them. CDR3 region: CASSQARGQAEAFF. CDR3 sequence (DNA): TGCGCCAGCAGCCAAGCTCGGGGGCAGGCTGAAGCTTTCTTT.

The chain recombines TRBV10-3 with TRBJ2-3; 9 positions match TRBD2. CDR3 length: 15 amino acids. Unmatched junction bases numbered 4, after V lost 6 bases and J lost 0 bases. CDR1 ENHRY and CDR2 SYGVKD come from the germline V gene. The CDR3 DNA follows: TGTGCCATCAGGACTAGCGGATCTAGCACAGATACGCAGTATTTT. It specifies CAIRTSGSSTDTQYF.

The chain links TRBV2 to TRBJ2-3, with 8 bases fitting TRBD1. This CDR3 comprises 14 residues. In germline, CDR1 is SNHLY, CDR2 FYNNEI. The J segment lost 5 bases and the V segment lost 4 bases, leaving 5 bases of the junction unmatched. The CDR3 DNA reads TGTGCCAGCAGTGGACAGGGGTCGGTAGATACGCAGTATTTT. As protein: CASSGQGSVDTQYF.

The rearrangement joins TRBV28 to TRBJ1-2; 8 bases map to TRBD1. Germline V gives CDR1 MDHEN, CDR2 SYDVKM. The CDR3 runs to 15 residues. The trim removed 5 bases at V and 6 bases at J, leaving 11 bases unmatched. The CDR3 loop reads CASSTPSRGRHGYTF. Here the CDR3 DNA reads TGTGCCAGCAGTACCCCGAGCAGGGGGCGACATGGCTACACCTTC.

This chain uses TRBV2 with TRBJ1-4; the D is unclear. The CDR3 is 12 residues long. Germline CDR1 and CDR2: SNHLY and FYNNEI. Trimming pared 1 base from V and 7 bases from J, leaving 4 bases between. DNA for the CDR3: TGTGCCAGCAGTGAAGGGGGTGAAAAACTGTTTTTT. Translation gives CASSEGGEKLFF.

The V and J genes are TRBV5-1 and TRBJ1-4, with D maybe TRBD1 (6 bases). V lost 1 base and J 8 bases, leaving 12 bases between the germline ends. From germline, CDR1 is SGHRS and CDR2 YFSETQ. The CDR3 spans 14 residues. Written as DNA, the CDR3 is TGCGCCAGCAGCTTGTGGGGGCCGGGGGAAAAACTGTTTTTT. It specifies CASSLWGPGEKLFF.

CDR3 in DNA: TGTGCCAGCAGCTTGGCGGGAGGAGGTAGGACTGAAGCTTTCTTT. Encoded protein: CASSLAGGGRTEAFF. The chain employs TRBV13 and TRBJ1-1; D is undetermined. This CDR3 has 15 residues. Germline V gene lookup returns CDR1 PRHDT and CDR2 FYEKMQ (reference sequence). Trimming shortened V by 3 bases and J by 5 bases, and 16 bases separated the two germline ends.

This chain joins TRBV7-8 and TRBJ2-7; 8 bases match TRBD2. Germline-derived CDR1 and CDR2 are SGHVS and FQNEAQ. This CDR3 contains 15 residues. Unmatched junction bases numbered 4, after V lost 0 bases and J lost 3 bases. The CDR3 spells CASSLAASGLYEQYF. CDR3 coding DNA: TGTGCCAGCAGCTTAGCGGCTAGCGGGCTCTACGAGCAGTACTTC.

In this sample, this clone turned up once. V is TRBV5-1 and J is TRBJ2-7; no reliable D call. V was clipped by 4 bases and J by 2 bases, with 10 bases between them. CDR1 and CDR2 (germline): SGHRS, YFSETQ. This CDR3 comprises 13 residues. As DNA, the CDR3 is TGCGCCAGCAGCCCAGACAACACCTACGAGCAGTACTTC. This translates into CASSPDNTYEQYF.